This T cell receptor (beta chain) was sequenced in a study of T cells in localized non-small cell lung cancer. Overall study findings and caveats: Adjacent uninvolved lung had the highest clonality, suggesting focused antigen responses. Paired adjacent lung recovered a median about 61 of the top 100 tumor clones. Heterogeneity remains possible, as sequencing covered one tumor region only.

TCRdb keeps only in-frame clones here, not all; method: immunoSEQ multiplex PCR. The repertoire holds 25,000 to 30,000 clones, with 75% to 95% as singletons. Trimming cost V 6 bases and J 6 bases, with 15 bases left between them. The CDR3 sequence is 14 residues long. From germline, CDR1 is MNHNS and CDR2 SASEGT. With respect to this clone: The target antigen is unknown.

V usage is TRBV6-1 and J usage is TRBJ2-1; D is tentatively TRBD1 or TRBD2 (6 bases each). The specimen comprised peripheral blood, sampled before any cancer treatment. This TCR was recovered from a female donor of 60 years or more with stage I lung adenocarcinoma. The CDR3 DNA reads TGTGCCAGCAGGTGGAGGGAAGGGGGCAATGAGCAGTTCTTC. Protein product: CASRWREGGNEQFF.